These 9 T cell receptor beta chains were all obtained from the same sample, sequenced in a study of blood T cell repertoires in COVID-19. Some clones are missing from TCRdb's copy, which holds only in-frame ones; the method was immunoSEQ multiplex PCR. The repertoire consists of 100,000 or so clones, with 86% occurring once and the leading ten covering 10% to 15%. The specimen sequenced was peripheral blood. These TCRs come from a woman aged 55-69 years in a cohort sampled during active or convalescent COVID-19.

This clone was recorded only once. The chain is built from TRBV5-1 and TRBJ2-2; 9 nucleotides align to TRBD1. This CDR3 has 16 amino acids. Germline-derived CDR1 and CDR2 are SGHRS and YFSETQ. With 7 bases clipped from V and 2 bases from J, the junction kept 9 bases outside the gene matches. This CDR3 reads CASFPTGGRNTGELFF. The CDR3 bases are TGCGCCAGCTTCCCAACAGGGGGCAGAAACACCGGGGAGCTGTTTTTT.

The chain combines TRBV18 with TRBJ1-2, with TRBD1 as a possible D gene (6 bases). The V end was cut by 4 bases, the J end by 3 bases, with 12 bases between. CDR3 length: 14 amino acids. CDR1 KGHSH and CDR2 LQKENI come from the germline V gene. CDR3 sequence reads: CASSRDRSDYGYTF. For the CDR3, the DNA is TGTGCCAGCTCACGAGACAGGTCCGACTATGGCTACACCTTC.

The J gene is TRBJ1-6, the V gene TRBV3-1 (or the pseudogene TRBV3-2), with a tentative D call TRBD1 (5 bases). The V end lost 1 base, the J end lost 5 bases, and 12 bases lay between the germline ends. This CDR3 has 16 amino acids. Germline lookup yields CDR1 LGHDT and CDR2 YNNKEL (reference sequence). Here the CDR3 reads CASSQGGPGNNSPLHF. DNA for the CDR3: TGTGCCAGCAGCCAAGGGGGCCCAGGTAATAATTCACCCCTCCACTTT.

This chain uses TRBV10-2 with TRBJ1-1; D is unclear. Germline V gene data show CDR1 as WSHSY and CDR2 as SAAADI. CDR3 length equals 12 residues. Trimming took off 7 bases at V and 7 bases at J, with 13 bases between the two ends. The CDR3 nucleotides read TGCGCCAGCAAATCCATAGCATTTGAAGCTTTCTTT. Amino acids: CASKSIAFEAFF.

V gene TRBV10-1 combines with J gene TRBJ2-3; D is undetermined. The CDR3 spans 12 residues. CDR1 and CDR2 from the germline V gene are WNHNN and SYGVQD (reference sequence). With 3 bases removed from V and 7 bases from J, the gap between germline ends came to 8 bases. Here the CDR3 DNA reads TGCGCCAGCAGTGAAACGACAAATACGCAGTATTTT. This translates into CASSETTNTQYF.

Comments on this clone: One end of the junction varies from germline; a read error may be responsible. The V call is TRBV27, the J call TRBJ1-6; a weak D match, TRBD1 (5 bases). This CDR3 has 17 residues. From germline, CDR1 is MNHEY and CDR2 SMNVEV (reference sequence). CDR3 bases: TGTGTCAGCAGCCCTCTACCGGGACTCCAATATAATTCACCCCTCCACTTT. Amino acids: CVSSPLPGLQYNSPLHF.

V gene TRBV2 combines with J gene TRBJ2-1; no firm D call. CDR3 length equals 13 residues. Germline V gives CDR1 SNHLY, CDR2 FYNNEI. The V gene lost 6 bases and the J gene lost 7 bases, with 13 bases spanning the gap. The CDR3 sequence: CASSVTWLNEQFF. The CDR3 nucleotides read TGTGCCAGCAGCGTGACTTGGCTTAATGAGCAGTTCTTC.

This chain connects TRBV2 to TRBJ1-1; the D gene is possibly TRBD1 (5 bases). There are 13 residues in the CDR3. Germline CDR1 and CDR2: SNHLY and FYNNEI. Deletions cut 4 bases from V and 0 bases from J, with 6 bases between. The CDR3 is CASSGQMNTEAFF. The CDR3 DNA is TGTGCCAGCAGTGGACAGATGAACACTGAAGCTTTCTTT.

This clone was seen only once. This chain links TRBV6-5 with TRBJ2-5; perhaps TRBD2 as D (7 bases). The CDR3 consists of 16 residues. Trimming cost V 0 bases and J 2 bases, with 13 bases left between them. CDR1 MNHEY and CDR2 SVGAGI come from the germline V gene. CDR3 coding DNA: TGTGCCAGCAGTTACTCGGGTGGGAGGGGGCAAGAGACCCAGTACTTC. This gives the protein CASSYSGGRGQETQYF.